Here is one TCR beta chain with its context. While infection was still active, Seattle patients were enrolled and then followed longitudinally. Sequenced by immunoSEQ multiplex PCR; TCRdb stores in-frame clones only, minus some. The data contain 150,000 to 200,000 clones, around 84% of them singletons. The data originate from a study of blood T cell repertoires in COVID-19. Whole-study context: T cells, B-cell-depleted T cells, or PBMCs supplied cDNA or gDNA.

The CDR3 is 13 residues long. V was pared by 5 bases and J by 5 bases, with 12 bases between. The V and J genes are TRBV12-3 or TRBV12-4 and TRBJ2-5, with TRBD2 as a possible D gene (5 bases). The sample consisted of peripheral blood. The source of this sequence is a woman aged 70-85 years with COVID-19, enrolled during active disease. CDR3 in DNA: TGTGCCAGCAGTGGTAGGGAGTGGGAGACCCAGTACTTC. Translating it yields CASSGREWETQYF.